The 3 T cell receptor beta chains below come from one sample, sequenced in a study of T cell responses to AZD1222 COVID-19 vaccine. The protocol was immunoSEQ multiplex PCR, while the TCRdb copy is restricted to in-frame clones and leaves out a portion. The repertoire includes some 120,000 clones, more than 80% of them detected once, and around 1.5% sits in the top ten. Sequenced here: peripheral blood, sampled on day 0 of AZD1222 vaccination. These TCRs come from an adult in good health.

The chain recombines TRBV2 with TRBJ1-5, with D tentatively TRBD1 (6 bases). This CDR3 is built from 14 residues. The germline V gene has CDR1 SNHLY and CDR2 FYNNEI. V was shortened by 6 bases and J by 4 bases, with 13 bases between the two germline ends. The CDR3 loop is CASSPDRTNQPQHF. The CDR3 bases are TGTGCCAGCAGCCCGGACAGAACAAATCAGCCCCAGCATTTT.

In its sample, this clone was seen once. V is TRBV28 and J is TRBJ2-1; D may correspond to TRBD1 or TRBD2 (5 bases each). CDR3 size: 13 residues. CDR1 MDHEN and CDR2 SYDVKM come from the germline V gene. With 10 bases removed from V and 7 bases from J, the gap between germline ends came to 17 bases. The CDR3 coding sequence is TGTGCCACCCGGGGCTTTTACTTAAATGAGCAGTTCTTC. Translation: CATRGFYLNEQFF.

The V gene is TRBV7-9, the J gene TRBJ1-3; possibly TRBD1 for D (6 bases). Trimming left V 10 bases short and J 0 bases short, with 16 bases between. Looked up from germline, CDR1 is SEHNR and CDR2 is FQNEAQ (reference sequence). The CDR3 consists of 15 residues. The CDR3 nucleotides read TGTGCCACTCCCGGGGGCCGGGCCTCTGGAAACACCATATATTTT. Its translation: CATPGGRASGNTIYF.